This TCR beta chain was sequenced in a study of T cell responses to AZD1222 COVID-19 vaccine. Whole-study findings and limits: Repertoires were obtained solely post-peak T cell response. Donor demographics were predominantly white British with a female majority; clonal diversity may be underestimated. The study identified only six AZD1222 recipients as seropositive at baseline.

A remark on this clone: Its antigen is unidentified.

Assay used: immunoSEQ multiplex PCR; TCRdb lists only in-frame clones, some missing. The sample has some 120,000 clones, more than 85% seen once. Germline loops: CDR1 LGHNA, CDR2 YSLEER. This CDR3 comprises 13 residues. V was pared by 1 base and J by 6 bases, with 8 bases between. The origin of this receptor is an adult in good health. The chain recombines TRBV4-3 with TRBJ2-3; no firm D call. This material consisted of peripheral blood, taken on day 0 of AZD1222 vaccination. CDR3 nucleotide sequence: TGCGCCAGCAGCCAAGGTTCGTTTGATACGCAGTATTTT. Translated: CASSQGSFDTQYF.